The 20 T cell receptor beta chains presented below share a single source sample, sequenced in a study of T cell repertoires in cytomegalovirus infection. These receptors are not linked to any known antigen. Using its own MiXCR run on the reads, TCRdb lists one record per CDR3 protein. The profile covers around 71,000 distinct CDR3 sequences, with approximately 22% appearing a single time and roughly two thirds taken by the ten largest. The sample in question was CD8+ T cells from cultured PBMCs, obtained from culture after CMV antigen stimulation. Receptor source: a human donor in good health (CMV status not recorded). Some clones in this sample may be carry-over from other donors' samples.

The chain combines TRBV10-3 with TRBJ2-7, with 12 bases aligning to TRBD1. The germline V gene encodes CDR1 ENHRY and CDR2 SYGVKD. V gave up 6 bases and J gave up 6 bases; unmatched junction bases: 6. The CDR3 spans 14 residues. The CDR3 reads CAISPGQGASEQYF. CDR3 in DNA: TGTGCCATCAGCCCGGGACAGGGGGCATCCGAGCAGTACTTC.

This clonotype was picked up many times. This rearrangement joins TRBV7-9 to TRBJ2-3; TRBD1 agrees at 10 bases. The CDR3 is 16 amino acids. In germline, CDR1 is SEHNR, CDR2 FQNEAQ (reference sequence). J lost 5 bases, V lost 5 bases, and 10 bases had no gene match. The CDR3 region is CASSPGQGVYIDTQYF. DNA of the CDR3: TGTGCCAGCAGCCCCGGACAGGGGGTTTATATAGATACGCAGTATTTT.

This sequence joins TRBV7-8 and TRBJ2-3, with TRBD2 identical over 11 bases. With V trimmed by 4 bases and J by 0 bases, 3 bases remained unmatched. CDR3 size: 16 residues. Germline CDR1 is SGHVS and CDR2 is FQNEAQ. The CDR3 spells CASSSWTSGSTDTQYF. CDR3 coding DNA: TGTGCCAGCAGCTCCTGGACTAGCGGGAGCACAGATACGCAGTATTTT.

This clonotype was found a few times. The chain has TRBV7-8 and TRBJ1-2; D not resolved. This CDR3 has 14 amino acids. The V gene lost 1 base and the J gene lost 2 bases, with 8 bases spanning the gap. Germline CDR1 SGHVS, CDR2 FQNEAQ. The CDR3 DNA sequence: TGTGCCAGCAGCTTAGGGGCTGAAAACTATGGCTACACCTTC. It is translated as CASSLGAENYGYTF.

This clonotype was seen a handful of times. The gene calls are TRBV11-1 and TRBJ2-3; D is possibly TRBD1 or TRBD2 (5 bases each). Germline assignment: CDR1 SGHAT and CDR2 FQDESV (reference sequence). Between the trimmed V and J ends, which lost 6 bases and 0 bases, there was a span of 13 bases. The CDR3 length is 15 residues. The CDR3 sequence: CASRSEGRSTDTQYF. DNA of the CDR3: TGTGCCAGCAGATCAGAGGGGCGGAGCACAGATACGCAGTATTTT.

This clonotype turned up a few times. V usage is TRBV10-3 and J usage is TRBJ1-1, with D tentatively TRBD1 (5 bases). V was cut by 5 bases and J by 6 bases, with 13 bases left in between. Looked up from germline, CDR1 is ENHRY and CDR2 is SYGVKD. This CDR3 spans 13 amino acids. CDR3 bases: TGTGCCATCAGTTATGACAGTCACTCTGAAGCTTTCTTT. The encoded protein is CAISYDSHSEAFF.

The CDR3 reads CASSLSPLVYEQYF. CDR3 in DNA: TGTGCCAGCAGTTTATCTCCCCTCGTCTACGAGCAGTACTTC. V usage is TRBV27 and J usage is TRBJ2-7; D not resolved. With 0 bases removed from V and 3 bases from J, the gap between germline ends came to 9 bases. The germline V gene encodes CDR1 MNHEY and CDR2 SMNVEV (reference sequence). The CDR3 contains 14 residues.

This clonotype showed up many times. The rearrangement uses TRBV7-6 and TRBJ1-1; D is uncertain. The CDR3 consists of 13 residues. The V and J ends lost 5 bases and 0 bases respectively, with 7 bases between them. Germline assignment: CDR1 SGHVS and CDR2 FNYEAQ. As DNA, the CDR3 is TGTGCCAGCAGCCCGTCTTTGAACACTGAAGCTTTCTTT. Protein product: CASSPSLNTEAFF.

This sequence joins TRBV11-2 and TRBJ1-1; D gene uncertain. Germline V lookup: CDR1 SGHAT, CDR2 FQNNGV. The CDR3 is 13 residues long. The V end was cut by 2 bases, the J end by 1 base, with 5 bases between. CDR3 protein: CASSLIQNTEAFF. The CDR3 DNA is TGTGCCAGCAGCTTAATTCAGAACACTGAAGCTTTCTTT.

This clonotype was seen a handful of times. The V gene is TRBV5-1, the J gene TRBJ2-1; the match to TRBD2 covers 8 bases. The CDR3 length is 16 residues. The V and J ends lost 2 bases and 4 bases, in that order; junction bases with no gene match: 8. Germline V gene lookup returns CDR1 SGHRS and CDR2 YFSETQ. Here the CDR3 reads CASSLVAGLNYNEQFF. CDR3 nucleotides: TGCGCCAGCAGCTTAGTAGCGGGATTGAATTACAATGAGCAGTTCTTC.

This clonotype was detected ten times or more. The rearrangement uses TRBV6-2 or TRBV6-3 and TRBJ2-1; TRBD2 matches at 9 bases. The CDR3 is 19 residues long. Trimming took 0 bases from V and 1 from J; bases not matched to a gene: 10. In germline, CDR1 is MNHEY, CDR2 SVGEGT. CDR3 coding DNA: TGTGCCAGCAGTTACTCGGAGCGGGGGGCACCCGGGTCCTACAATGAGCAGTTCTTC. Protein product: CASSYSERGAPGSYNEQFF.

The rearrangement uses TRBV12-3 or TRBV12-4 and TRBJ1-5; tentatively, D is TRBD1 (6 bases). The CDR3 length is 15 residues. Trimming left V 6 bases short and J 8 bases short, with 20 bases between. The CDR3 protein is CASSLRAGVVEPQHF. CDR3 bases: TGTGCCAGCAGCCTCAGGGCAGGGGTGGTAGAGCCCCAGCATTTT.

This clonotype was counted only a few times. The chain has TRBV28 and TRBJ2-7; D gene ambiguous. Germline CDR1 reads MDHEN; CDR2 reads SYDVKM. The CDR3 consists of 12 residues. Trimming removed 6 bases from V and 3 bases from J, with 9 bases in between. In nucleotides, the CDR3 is TGTGCCAGCAGCCCCCCATACTACGAGCAGTACTTC. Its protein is CASSPPYYEQYF.

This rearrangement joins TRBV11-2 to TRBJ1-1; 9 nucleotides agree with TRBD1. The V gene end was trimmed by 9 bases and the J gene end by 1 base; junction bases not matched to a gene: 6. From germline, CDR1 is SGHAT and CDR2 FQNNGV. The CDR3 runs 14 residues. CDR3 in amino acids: CASNTGGRNTEAFF. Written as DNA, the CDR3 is TGTGCCAGTAACACAGGGGGCCGGAACACTGAAGCTTTCTTT.

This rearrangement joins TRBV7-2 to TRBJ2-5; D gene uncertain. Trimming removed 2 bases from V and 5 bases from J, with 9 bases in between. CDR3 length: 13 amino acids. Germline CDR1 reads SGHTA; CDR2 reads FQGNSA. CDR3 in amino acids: CASSLNFAETQYF. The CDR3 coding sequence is TGTGCCAGCAGCTTAAATTTTGCCGAGACCCAGTACTTC.

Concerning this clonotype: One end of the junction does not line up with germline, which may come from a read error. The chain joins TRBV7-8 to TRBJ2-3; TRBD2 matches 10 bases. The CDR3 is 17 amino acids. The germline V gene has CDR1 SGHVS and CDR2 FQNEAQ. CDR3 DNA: TGTGCCAGCACCTTAGGGCTAGCGGGGGCAATTACAGATACGCAGTATTTT. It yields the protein CASTLGLAGAITDTQYF.

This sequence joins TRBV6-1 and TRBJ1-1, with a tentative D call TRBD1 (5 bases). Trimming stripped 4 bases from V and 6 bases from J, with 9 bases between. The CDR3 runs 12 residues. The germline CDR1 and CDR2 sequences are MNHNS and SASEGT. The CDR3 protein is CASSVDSPEAFF. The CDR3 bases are TGTGCCAGCAGTGTCGACAGCCCTGAAGCTTTCTTT.

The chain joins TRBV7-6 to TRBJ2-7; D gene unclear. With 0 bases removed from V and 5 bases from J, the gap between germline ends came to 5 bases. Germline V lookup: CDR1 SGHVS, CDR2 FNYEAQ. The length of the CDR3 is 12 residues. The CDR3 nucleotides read TGTGCCAGCAGCTTAGCCAGCCACGAGCAGTACTTC. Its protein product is CASSLASHEQYF. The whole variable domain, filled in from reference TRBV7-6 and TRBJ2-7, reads GAGVSQSPRYKVTKRGQDVALRCDPISGHVSLYWYRQALGQGPEFLTYFNYEAQQDKSGLPNDRFSAERPEGSISTLTIQRTEQRDSAMYRCASSLASHEQYFGPGTRLTVT.

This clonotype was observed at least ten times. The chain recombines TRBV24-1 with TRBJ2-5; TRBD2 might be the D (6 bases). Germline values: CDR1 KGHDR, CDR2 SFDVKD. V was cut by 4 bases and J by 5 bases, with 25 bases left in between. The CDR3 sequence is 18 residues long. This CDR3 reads CATSDRLGGTRARETQYF. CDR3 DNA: TGTGCCACCAGTGACCGCTTGGGGGGAACAAGGGCGAGGGAGACCCAGTACTTC.

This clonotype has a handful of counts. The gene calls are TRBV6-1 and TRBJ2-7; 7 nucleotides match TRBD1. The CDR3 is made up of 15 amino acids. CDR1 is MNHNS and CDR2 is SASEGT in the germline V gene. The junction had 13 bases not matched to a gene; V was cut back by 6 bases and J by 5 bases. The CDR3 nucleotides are TGTGCCAGCAGCCCCGTAGGACAGGAATGGAACGAGCAGTACTTC. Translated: CASSPVGQEWNEQYF.